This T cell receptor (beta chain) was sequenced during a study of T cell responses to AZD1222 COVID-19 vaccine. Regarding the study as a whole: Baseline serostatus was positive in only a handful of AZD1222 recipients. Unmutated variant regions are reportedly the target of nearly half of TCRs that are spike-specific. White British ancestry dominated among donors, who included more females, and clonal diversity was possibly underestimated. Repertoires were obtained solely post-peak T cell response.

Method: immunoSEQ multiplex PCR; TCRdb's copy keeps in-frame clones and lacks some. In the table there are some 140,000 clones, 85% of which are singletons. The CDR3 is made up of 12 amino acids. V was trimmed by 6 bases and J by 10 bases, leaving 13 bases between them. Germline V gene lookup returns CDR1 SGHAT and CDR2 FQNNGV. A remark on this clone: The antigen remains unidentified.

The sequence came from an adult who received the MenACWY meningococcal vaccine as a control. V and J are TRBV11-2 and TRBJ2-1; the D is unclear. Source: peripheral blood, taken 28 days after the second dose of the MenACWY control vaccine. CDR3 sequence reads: CASRLPAGEQFF. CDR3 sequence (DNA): TGTGCCAGCAGACTTCCAGCAGGCGAGCAGTTCTTC.